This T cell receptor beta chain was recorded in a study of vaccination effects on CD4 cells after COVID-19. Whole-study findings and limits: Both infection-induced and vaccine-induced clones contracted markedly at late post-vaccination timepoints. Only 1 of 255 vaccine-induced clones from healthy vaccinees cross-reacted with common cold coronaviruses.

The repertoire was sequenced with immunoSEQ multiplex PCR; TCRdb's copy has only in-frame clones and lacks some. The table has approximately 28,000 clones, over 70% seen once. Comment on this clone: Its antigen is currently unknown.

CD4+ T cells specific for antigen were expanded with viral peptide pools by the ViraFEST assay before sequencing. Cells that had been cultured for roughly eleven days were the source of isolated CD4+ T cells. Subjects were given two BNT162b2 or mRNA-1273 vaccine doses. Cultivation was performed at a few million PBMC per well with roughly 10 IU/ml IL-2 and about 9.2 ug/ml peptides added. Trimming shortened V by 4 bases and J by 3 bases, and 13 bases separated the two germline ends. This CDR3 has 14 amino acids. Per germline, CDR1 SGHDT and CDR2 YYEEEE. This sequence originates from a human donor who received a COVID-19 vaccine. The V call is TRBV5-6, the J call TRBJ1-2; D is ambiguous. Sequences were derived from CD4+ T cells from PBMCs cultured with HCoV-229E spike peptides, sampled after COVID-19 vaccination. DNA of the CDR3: TGTGCCAGCAGCGGTCAACAACGAGACTATGGCTACACCTTC. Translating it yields CASSGQQRDYGYTF.